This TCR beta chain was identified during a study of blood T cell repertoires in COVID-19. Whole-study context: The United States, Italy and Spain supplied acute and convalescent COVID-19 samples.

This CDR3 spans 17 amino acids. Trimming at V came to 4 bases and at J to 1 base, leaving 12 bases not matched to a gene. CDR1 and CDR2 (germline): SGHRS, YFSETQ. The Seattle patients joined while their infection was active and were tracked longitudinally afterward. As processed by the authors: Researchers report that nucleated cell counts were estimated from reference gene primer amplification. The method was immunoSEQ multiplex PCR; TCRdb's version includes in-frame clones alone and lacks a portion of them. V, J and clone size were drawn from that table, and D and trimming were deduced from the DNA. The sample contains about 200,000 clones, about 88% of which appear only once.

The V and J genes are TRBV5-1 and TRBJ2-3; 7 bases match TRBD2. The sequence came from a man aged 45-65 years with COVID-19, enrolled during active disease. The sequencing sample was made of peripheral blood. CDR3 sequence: CASSRATTSDRTDTQYF. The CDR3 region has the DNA TGCGCCAGCAGCCGCGCAACAACTAGCGATCGCACAGATACGCAGTATTTT.